Detailed here is one T cell receptor (beta chain). As yet, its antigen is unknown. Germline loops: CDR1 LNHDA, CDR2 SQIVND (reference sequence). V was shortened by 2 bases and J by 5 bases, with 7 bases between the two germline ends. The CDR3 loop spans 13 amino acids. This sample stems from a study of cytomegalovirus exposure and HLA in healthy donors. Points from the study as a whole: A few V segments could not be told apart, such as TRBV6-2 and TRBV6-3, and were left out. An analysis done earlier found most TCR beta V segments productive about 87% or about 30% of the time.

PCR primers comprised 60 Vbeta and 13 Jbeta primers. Profiled with immunoSEQ multiplex PCR; TCRdb holds only in-frame clones, not every one. The data contain 140,000 to 150,000 clones, roughly 70% of them singletons. The gene calls are TRBV19 and TRBJ2-1; D is unclear. The material sequenced was PBMCs. The TCR comes from a man aged 30-40 years in good health and CMV-seronegative. In nucleotides, the CDR3 is TGTGCCAGTAGTATACGAGAAAACAATGAGCAGTTCTTC. It translates to CASSIRENNEQFF.